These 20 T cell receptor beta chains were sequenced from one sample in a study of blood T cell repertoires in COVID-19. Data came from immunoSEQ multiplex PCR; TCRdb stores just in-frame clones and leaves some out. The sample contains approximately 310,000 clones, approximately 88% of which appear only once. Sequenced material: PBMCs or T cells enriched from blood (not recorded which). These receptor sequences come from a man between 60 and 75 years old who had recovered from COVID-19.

The CDR3 DNA is TGTGCCAGTAAGAGAAGTGTCACTTCCTCTGGGGCCAACGTCCTGACTTTC. It codes for CASKRSVTSSGANVLTF. The chain combines TRBV19 with TRBJ2-6; D is uncertain. Germline V gene sequence: CDR1 LNHDA, CDR2 SQIVND (reference sequence). V was trimmed by 7 bases and J by 0 bases, leaving 16 bases between them. The length of the CDR3 is 17 residues.

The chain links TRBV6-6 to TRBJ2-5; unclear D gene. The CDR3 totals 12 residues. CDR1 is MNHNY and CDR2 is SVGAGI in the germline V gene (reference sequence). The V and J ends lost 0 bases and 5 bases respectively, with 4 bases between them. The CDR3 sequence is CASSYSIETQYF. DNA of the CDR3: TGTGCCAGCAGTTACTCCATTGAGACCCAGTACTTC.

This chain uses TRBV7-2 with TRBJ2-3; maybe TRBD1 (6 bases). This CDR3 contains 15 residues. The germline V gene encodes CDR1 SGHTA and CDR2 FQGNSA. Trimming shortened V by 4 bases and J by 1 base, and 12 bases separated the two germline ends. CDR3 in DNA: TGTGCCAGCAGCTCCACAGGGTTCGGCACAGATACGCAGTATTTT. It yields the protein CASSSTGFGTDTQYF. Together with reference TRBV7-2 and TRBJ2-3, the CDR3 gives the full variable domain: GAGVSQSPSNKVTEKGKDVELRCDPISGHTALYWYRQSLGQGLEFLIYFQGNSAPDKSGLPSDRFSAERTGGSVSTLTIQRTQQEDSAVYLCASSSTGFGTDTQYFGPGTRLTVL.

The CDR3 here is CASSQGGTRGQPQHF. DNA for the CDR3: TGTGCCAGCAGCCAAGGAGGGACAAGGGGTCAGCCCCAGCATTTT. The chain uses TRBV3-1 (or the pseudogene TRBV3-2) and TRBJ1-5, with a possible D match to TRBD1 (6 bases). The CDR3 contains 15 residues. Deletions cut 1 base from V and 6 bases from J, with 13 bases between. The germline gives CDR1 LGHDT, CDR2 YNNKEL (reference sequence).

The CDR3 nucleotides read TGTGCCAGCAGCCGGGGACTAGCGGGAGGTAGCACCGGGGAGCTGTTTTTT. This translates into CASSRGLAGGSTGELFF. This sequence joins TRBV7-6 and TRBJ2-2, with 15 positions matching TRBD2. The junction had 5 bases not matched to a gene; V was cut back by 5 bases and J by 4 bases. CDR1 is SGHVS, CDR2 FNYEAQ, per germline. The CDR3 covers 17 residues. Drawing the rest from reference TRBV7-6 and TRBJ2-2, the complete variable domain is GAGVSQSPRYKVTKRGQDVALRCDPISGHVSLYWYRQALGQGPEFLTYFNYEAQQDKSGLPNDRFSAERPEGSISTLTIQRTEQRDSAMYRCASSRGLAGGSTGELFFGEGSRLTVL.

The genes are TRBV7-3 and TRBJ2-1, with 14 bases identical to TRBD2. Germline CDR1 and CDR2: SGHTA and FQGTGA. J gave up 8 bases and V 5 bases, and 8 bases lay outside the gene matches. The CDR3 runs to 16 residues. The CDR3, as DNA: TGTGCCAGCAGCCCAGGACTAGCGGGAGGAGGAGATGAGCAGTTCTTC. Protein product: CASSPGLAGGGDEQFF.

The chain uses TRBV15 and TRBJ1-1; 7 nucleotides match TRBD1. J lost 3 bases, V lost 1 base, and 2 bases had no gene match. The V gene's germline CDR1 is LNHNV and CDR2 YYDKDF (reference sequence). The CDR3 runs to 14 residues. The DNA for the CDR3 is TGTGCCACCAGCAGAGTCGGGACAGACACTGAAGCTTTCTTT. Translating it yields CATSRVGTDTEAFF. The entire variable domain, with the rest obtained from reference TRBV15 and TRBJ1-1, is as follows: DAMVIQNPRYQVTQFGKPVTLSCSQTLNHNVMYWYQQKSSQAPKLLFHYYDKDFNNEADTPDNFQSRRPNTSFCFLDIRSPGLGDTAMYLCATSRVGTDTEAFFGQGTRLTVV.

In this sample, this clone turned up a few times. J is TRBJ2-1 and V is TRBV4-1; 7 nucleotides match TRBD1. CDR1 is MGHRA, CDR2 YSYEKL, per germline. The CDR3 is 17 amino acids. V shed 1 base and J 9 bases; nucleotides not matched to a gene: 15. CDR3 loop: CASSQVRLGQVGGEQFF. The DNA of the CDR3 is TGCGCCAGCAGCCAAGTTCGATTAGGACAGGTCGGAGGTGAGCAGTTCTTC.

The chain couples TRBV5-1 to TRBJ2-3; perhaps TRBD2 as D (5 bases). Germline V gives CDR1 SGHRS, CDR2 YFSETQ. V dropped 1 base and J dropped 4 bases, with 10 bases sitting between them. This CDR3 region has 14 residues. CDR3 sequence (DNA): TGCGCCAGCAGCTTGCTCGGGGTCCCAGATACGCAGTATTTT. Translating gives CASSLLGVPDTQYF.

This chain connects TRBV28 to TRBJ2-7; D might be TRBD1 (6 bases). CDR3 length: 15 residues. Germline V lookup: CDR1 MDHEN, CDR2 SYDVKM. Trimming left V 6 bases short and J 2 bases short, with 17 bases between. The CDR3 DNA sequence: TGTGCCAGCAGCAAATACAACAGGGACCCCTACGAGCAGTACTTC. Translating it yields CASSKYNRDPYEQYF.

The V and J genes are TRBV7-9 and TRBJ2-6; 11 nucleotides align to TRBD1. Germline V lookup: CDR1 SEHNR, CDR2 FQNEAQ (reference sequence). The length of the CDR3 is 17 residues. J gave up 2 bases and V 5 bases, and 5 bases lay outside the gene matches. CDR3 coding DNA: TGTGCCAGCAGCCCAGGGACAGGGGGTACTGGGGCCAACGTCCTGACTTTC. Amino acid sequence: CASSPGTGGTGANVLTF.

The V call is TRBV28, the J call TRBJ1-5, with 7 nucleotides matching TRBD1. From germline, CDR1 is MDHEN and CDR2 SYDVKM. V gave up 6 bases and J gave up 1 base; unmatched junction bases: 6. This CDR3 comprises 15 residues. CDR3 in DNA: TGTGCCAGCAGGGTGCCGGACAGGAGCAATCAGCCCCAGCATTTT. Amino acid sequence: CASRVPDRSNQPQHF.

As DNA, the CDR3 is TGTGCCAGCAGCCCAGGTGGGGGGGAAGAGACCCAGTACTTC. Translating gives CASSPGGGEETQYF. The chain links TRBV7-3 to TRBJ2-5; 7 bases map to TRBD2. From germline, CDR1 is SGHTA and CDR2 FQGTGA. CDR3 size: 14 residues. With 5 bases clipped from V and 3 bases from J, the junction kept 6 bases outside the gene matches.

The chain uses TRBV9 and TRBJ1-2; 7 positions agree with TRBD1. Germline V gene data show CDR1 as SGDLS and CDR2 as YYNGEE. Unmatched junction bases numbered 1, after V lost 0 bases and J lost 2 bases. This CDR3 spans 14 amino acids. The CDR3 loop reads CASSVADRNYGYTF. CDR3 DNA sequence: TGTGCCAGCAGCGTAGCGGACAGGAACTATGGCTACACCTTC.

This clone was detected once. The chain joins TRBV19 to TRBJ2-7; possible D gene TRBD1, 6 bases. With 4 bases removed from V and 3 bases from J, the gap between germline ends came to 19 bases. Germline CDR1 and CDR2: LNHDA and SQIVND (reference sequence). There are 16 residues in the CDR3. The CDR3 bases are TGTGCCAGTAGTAACCCCGGGGACACACCACTCTACGAGCAGTACTTC. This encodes CASSNPGDTPLYEQYF.

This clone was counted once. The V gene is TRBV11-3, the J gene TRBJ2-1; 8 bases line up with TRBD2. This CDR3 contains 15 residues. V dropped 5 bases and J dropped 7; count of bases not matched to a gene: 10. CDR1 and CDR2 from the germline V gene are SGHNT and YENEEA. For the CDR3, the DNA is TGTGCCAGCAGCCCCCGGGGGGGAACCAGGAATGAGCAGTTCTTC. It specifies CASSPRGGTRNEQFF.

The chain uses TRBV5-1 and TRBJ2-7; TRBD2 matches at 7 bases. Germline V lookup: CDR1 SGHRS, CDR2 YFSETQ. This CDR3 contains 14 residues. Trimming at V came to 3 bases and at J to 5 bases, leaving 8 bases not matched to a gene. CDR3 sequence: CASSSRDYLDEQYF. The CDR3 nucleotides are TGCGCCAGCAGCTCCCGGGACTACCTCGACGAGCAGTACTTC.

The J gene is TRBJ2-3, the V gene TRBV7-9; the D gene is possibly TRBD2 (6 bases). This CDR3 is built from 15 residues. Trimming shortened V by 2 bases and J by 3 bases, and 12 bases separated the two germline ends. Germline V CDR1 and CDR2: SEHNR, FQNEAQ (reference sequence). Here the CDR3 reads CASSLSLADTDTQYF. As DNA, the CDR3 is TGTGCCAGCAGCTTATCTTTAGCGGATACAGATACGCAGTATTTT.

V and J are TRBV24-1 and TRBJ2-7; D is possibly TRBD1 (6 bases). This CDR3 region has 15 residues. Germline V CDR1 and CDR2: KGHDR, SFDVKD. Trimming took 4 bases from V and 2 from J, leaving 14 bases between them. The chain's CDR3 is CATSDPSTGAYEQYF. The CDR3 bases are TGTGCCACCAGTGACCCCTCGACAGGTGCCTACGAGCAGTACTTC.

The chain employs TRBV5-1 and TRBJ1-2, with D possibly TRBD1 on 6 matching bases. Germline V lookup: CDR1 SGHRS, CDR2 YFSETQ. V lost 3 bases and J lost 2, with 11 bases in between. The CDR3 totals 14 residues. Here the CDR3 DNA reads TGCGCCAGCAGCTCACAGGGTCCCAACTATGGCTACACCTTC. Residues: CASSSQGPNYGYTF.